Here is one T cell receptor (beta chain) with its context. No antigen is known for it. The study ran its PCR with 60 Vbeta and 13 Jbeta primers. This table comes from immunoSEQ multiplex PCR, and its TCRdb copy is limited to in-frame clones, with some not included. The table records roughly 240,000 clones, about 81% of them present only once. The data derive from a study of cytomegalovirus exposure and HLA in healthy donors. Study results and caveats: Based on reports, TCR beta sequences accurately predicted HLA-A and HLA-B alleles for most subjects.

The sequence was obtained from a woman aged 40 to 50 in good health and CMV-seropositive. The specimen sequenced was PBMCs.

The CDR3 region is CASSLGSSGHNEQFF. CDR3 nucleotides: TGCGCCAGCAGCTTGGGTTCTAGCGGTCACAATGAGCAGTTCTTC. The genes are TRBV5-1 and TRBJ2-1; 7 positions match TRBD2. V lost 0 bases and J lost 5; bases outside the gene matches: 5. Germline values: CDR1 SGHRS, CDR2 YFSETQ. CDR3 size: 15 residues.